The 32 T cell receptor beta chains below all came from one sample that was sequenced in a study of OX40 agonist ivuxolimab in advanced cancers. Assay: immunoSEQ multiplex PCR; the TCRdb copy retains only in-frame clones and omits some. The data hold over 60,000 clones, with 70% to 85% observed a single time. The starting material was CD4+ or CD8+ T cells sorted from blood, obtained in a trial of the OX40 agonist ivuxolimab. The receptors originated from an adult with an advanced solid tumor such as melanoma, head and neck, liver or kidney cancer.

The J gene is TRBJ1-6, the V gene TRBV5-5, with TRBD1 identical over 7 bases. CDR1 SGHKS and CDR2 YYEKEE come from the germline V gene (reference sequence). V was pared by 5 bases and J by 6 bases, with 2 bases of the junction left unmatched. The CDR3 has 13 residues. CDR3 DNA: TGTGCCAGCAGAGACAGGGTTAATTCACCCCTCCACTTT. It specifies CASRDRVNSPLHF.

This clone has a single count. The chain recombines TRBV6-5 with TRBJ2-1; no definite D call. The CDR3 is 14 amino acids. Trimming took 4 bases from V and 7 from J, leaving 14 bases between them. CDR1 is MNHEY, CDR2 SVGAGI, per germline. CDR3 nucleotides: TGTGCCAGCAGTTTCCTTCCCCCGGGTAATGAGCAGTTCTTC. Translation: CASSFLPPGNEQFF.

The V and J genes are TRBV5-1 and TRBJ2-1; 7 bases align to TRBD2. Looked up from germline, CDR1 is SGHRS and CDR2 is YFSETQ. Trimming took 4 bases from V and 7 from J; bases not matched to a gene: 14. There are 16 residues in the CDR3. CDR3 in DNA: TGCGCCAGCAGCCAAAACATCGGACTAGGCGGGAATGAGCAGTTCTTC. This encodes CASSQNIGLGGNEQFF.

V and J are TRBV6-1 and TRBJ1-5; TRBD1 is a possible D gene (6 bases). V was trimmed by 5 bases and J by 5 bases, leaving 13 bases between them. Germline CDR1 and CDR2: MNHNS and SASEGT. This CDR3 comprises 14 residues. CDR3 loop: CASSLERGDQPQHF. The CDR3 nucleotides read TGTGCCAGCAGTCTGGAGAGGGGGGATCAGCCCCAGCATTTT.

V usage is TRBV11-2 and J usage is TRBJ1-2, with D possibly matching TRBD1 (6 bases). Germline CDR1 SGHAT, CDR2 FQNNGV. CDR3 length: 13 residues. V was trimmed by 5 bases and J by 8 bases, leaving 15 bases between them. CDR3 protein: CASSPGQSQGYTF. CDR3 bases: TGTGCCAGCAGCCCAGGACAGTCTCAAGGCTACACCTTC.

V gene TRBV19 combines with J gene TRBJ2-5; 7 bases line up with TRBD1. Unmatched junction bases numbered 9, after V lost 5 bases and J lost 6 bases. The CDR3 totals 14 residues. CDR1 and CDR2 from the germline V gene are LNHDA and SQIVND (reference sequence). This chain's CDR3 is CASSHPDRAQTQYF. The CDR3 DNA follows: TGTGCCAGTAGTCATCCTGACAGGGCACAGACCCAGTACTTC.

The V gene is TRBV2, the J gene TRBJ2-7; D might be TRBD2 (6 bases). Germline CDR1 SNHLY, CDR2 FYNNEI. V was pared by 0 bases and J by 9 bases, with 15 bases between. This CDR3 has 14 residues. In DNA, the CDR3 is TGTGCCAGCAGTGAAGCGCGGGGCCCCGTCGGGCAGTACTTC. Its translation: CASSEARGPVGQYF.

This clone was counted between two and nine times. This chain uses TRBV19 with TRBJ1-5, with 10 bases lining up with TRBD1. Germline CDR1 and CDR2: LNHDA and SQIVND (reference sequence). The J segment lost 0 bases and the V segment lost 4 bases, leaving 12 bases of the junction unmatched. CDR3 length equals 19 residues. CDR3 amino acids: CASSTSRQGAYRSNQPQHF. The CDR3 nucleotides read TGTGCCAGTAGTACCTCCCGACAGGGGGCGTATCGTAGCAATCAGCCCCAGCATTTT.

This chain links TRBV23-1 with TRBJ1-1; a weak D match, TRBD1 (5 bases). TRBV23-1 is noted as an ORF with a role that remains uncertain. V was shortened by 3 bases and J by 5 bases, with 25 bases between the two germline ends. The CDR3 extends over 18 amino acids. The CDR3 DNA follows: TGCGCCAGCAGTCATTCTAGGGCCAATCAGGGAGTGTGGACTGAAGCTTTCTTT. Translating it yields CASSHSRANQGVWTEAFF.

This clone was counted between two and nine times. The gene calls are TRBV2 and TRBJ2-3, with TRBD2 identical over 10 bases. The V gene's germline CDR1 is SNHLY and CDR2 FYNNEI. V dropped 7 bases and J dropped 2; count of bases not matched to a gene: 3. This CDR3 has 14 amino acids. The CDR3 loop reads CASKTSGTTDTQYF. CDR3 DNA sequence: TGTGCCAGCAAAACTAGCGGGACCACAGATACGCAGTATTTT.

For the CDR3, the DNA is TGTGCCAGCTCGTCACAGGGGGGAACTGAAGCTTTCTTT. The encoded protein is CASSSQGGTEAFF. The rearrangement uses TRBV11-2 and TRBJ1-1; 8 positions match TRBD1. The trim removed 8 bases at V and 5 bases at J, leaving 7 bases unmatched. The length of the CDR3 is 13 residues. Germline CDR1 and CDR2: SGHAT and FQNNGV. Full variable domain (outside the CDR3, taken from reference TRBV11-2 and TRBJ1-1): EAGVAQSPRYKIIEKRQSVAFWCNPISGHATLYWYQQILGQGPKLLIQFQNNGVVDDSQLPKDRFSAERLKGVDSTLKIQPAKLEDSAVYLCASSSQGGTEAFFGQGTRLTVV.

The rearrangement joins TRBV6-6 to TRBJ2-7, with TRBD2 matching 15 bases. The junction had 5 bases not matched to a gene; V was cut back by 6 bases and J by 5 bases. CDR3 length equals 15 residues. Germline CDR1 reads MNHNY; CDR2 reads SVGAGI (reference sequence). CDR3 amino acids: CASSLGLAGGHEQYF. The CDR3 DNA follows: TGTGCCAGCAGCCTCGGACTAGCGGGGGGGCACGAGCAGTACTTC.

This rearrangement joins TRBV5-1 to TRBJ2-5; TRBD1 matches 8 bases. CDR3 length equals 15 residues. The trim removed 1 base at V and 5 bases at J, leaving 7 bases unmatched. Germline V lookup: CDR1 SGHRS, CDR2 YFSETQ. The CDR3 spells CASSLSPGGLETQYF. The CDR3 DNA is TGCGCCAGCAGCTTGTCGCCAGGGGGCTTGGAGACCCAGTACTTC.

In this sample, this clone turned up a few times. V is TRBV11-2 and J is TRBJ2-7; either TRBD1 or TRBD2 may supply D (5 bases each). The CDR3 is made up of 18 amino acids. V was clipped by 5 bases and J by 0 bases, with 23 bases between them. Germline V gives CDR1 SGHAT, CDR2 FQNNGV. The CDR3: CASSRGLSGTAASYEQYF. In nucleotides, the CDR3 is TGTGCCAGCAGCCGAGGCCTCTCAGGGACGGCTGCCTCCTACGAGCAGTACTTC.

This CDR3 is CATTKNPGNTEAFF. CDR3 DNA sequence: TGTGCCACAACGAAGAATCCGGGAAACACTGAAGCTTTCTTT. The chain recombines TRBV2 with TRBJ1-1; D not resolved. Germline CDR1 and CDR2: SNHLY and FYNNEI. This CDR3 region has 14 residues. V was pared by 10 bases and J by 2 bases, with 17 bases between.

The chain combines TRBV9 with TRBJ1-2; 7 bases line up with TRBD1. V lost 4 bases, J lost 7 bases, and 4 bases stayed unmatched. Germline V gives CDR1 SGDLS, CDR2 YYNGEE. The CDR3 is made up of 12 amino acids. CDR3 coding DNA: TGTGCCAGCAGCACAGGACAGGCTGGCTACACCTTC. Amino acid sequence: CASSTGQAGYTF.

The genes are TRBV6-6 and TRBJ1-2, with 8 positions matching TRBD1. The CDR3 extends over 15 amino acids. Germline V gene data show CDR1 as MNHNY and CDR2 as SVGAGI (reference sequence). V lost 0 bases and J lost 6; bases outside the gene matches: 6. In nucleotides, the CDR3 is TGTGCCAGCAGTTACTCCCCGGGACAGGTGAATGGCTACACCTTC. Translating it yields CASSYSPGQVNGYTF.

The V call is TRBV6-5, the J call TRBJ1-6; D uncertain. V was trimmed by 7 bases and J by 0 bases, leaving 7 bases between them. Germline V gives CDR1 MNHEY, CDR2 SVGAGI. This CDR3 comprises 14 residues. The CDR3 DNA reads as TGTGCCAGCATGTCTGGCTCCTATAATTCACCCCTCCACTTT. Translated: CASMSGSYNSPLHF.

J is TRBJ1-5 and V is TRBV19; tentative D call: TRBD1 (5 bases). The germline gives CDR1 LNHDA, CDR2 SQIVND (reference sequence). V gave up 8 bases and J gave up 0 bases, with 11 bases separating them. This CDR3 spans 14 amino acids. The CDR3 sequence is CASREGNSNQPQHF. For the CDR3, the DNA is TGTGCCAGTCGAGAGGGGAATAGCAATCAGCCCCAGCATTTT.

This sequence joins TRBV28 and TRBJ1-2; D possibly corresponds to TRBD1 (5 bases). The CDR3 length is 13 residues. Trimming pared 4 bases from V and 4 bases from J, leaving 10 bases between. The V gene's germline CDR1 is MDHEN and CDR2 SYDVKM. In DNA form, the CDR3 reads TGTGCCAGCAGTTGGGGGGGTGGCTATGGCTACACCTTC. Amino acid sequence: CASSWGGGYGYTF.

The CDR3 nucleotides read TGTGCCAGCAGTTTATCTCAGGGCACCCAGCATTTT. Protein product: CASSLSQGTQHF. The chain uses TRBV28 and TRBJ1-5, with D possibly being TRBD1 (5 bases). With 1 base removed from V and 11 bases from J, the gap between germline ends came to 9 bases. The CDR3 length is 12 residues. Germline V gene data show CDR1 as MDHEN and CDR2 as SYDVKM.

This rearrangement joins TRBV28 to TRBJ2-1; 10 bases are shared with TRBD1. This CDR3 spans 14 amino acids. Losses at the gene ends were 6 bases for V and 9 bases for J; bases not matched to a gene: 8. Germline values: CDR1 MDHEN, CDR2 SYDVKM. CDR3 amino acids: CASSPGQGKAEQFF. CDR3 bases: TGTGCCAGCAGCCCGGGACAGGGGAAGGCTGAGCAGTTCTTC.

The J gene is TRBJ1-5, the V gene TRBV6-1; the D gene is possibly TRBD1 (5 bases). CDR1 MNHNS and CDR2 SASEGT come from the germline V gene. Trimming pared 7 bases from V and 6 bases from J, leaving 16 bases between. The CDR3 sequence is 14 residues long. The CDR3 is CASTIRGGGQPQHF. In DNA form, the CDR3 reads TGTGCCAGCACTATCCGAGGTGGGGGTCAGCCCCAGCATTTT.

The V call is TRBV4-3, the J call TRBJ1-5; 9 nucleotides agree with TRBD1. CDR1 is LGHNA, CDR2 YSLEER, per germline. The V segment lost 0 bases and the J segment 4 bases; nucleotides outside the gene matches: 4. The CDR3 consists of 16 residues. CDR3 sequence: CASSQDPQGANQPQHF. CDR3 DNA sequence: TGCGCCAGCAGCCAAGATCCACAGGGGGCGAATCAGCCCCAGCATTTT.

The chain links TRBV11-2 to TRBJ2-5, with D perhaps being TRBD1 or TRBD2 (5 bases each). Germline CDR1 is SGHAT and CDR2 is FQNNGV. Deletions cut 5 bases from V and 1 base from J, with 11 bases between. CDR3 size: 14 residues. The CDR3 bases are TGTGCCAGCAGCCGGGACCCGTCCCAAGAGACCCAGTACTTC. Its protein is CASSRDPSQETQYF.

The CDR3 loop is CASSIPGANYGYTF. CDR3 sequence (DNA): TGTGCCAGCAGCATACCGGGGGCCAACTATGGCTACACCTTC. The V and J genes are TRBV5-4 and TRBJ1-2; D may be TRBD1 (6 bases). V lost 4 bases to trimming and J lost 2 bases, with 12 bases between them. The CDR3 runs 14 residues. Per the germline V gene, CDR1 is SGHNT and CDR2 is YYREEE (reference sequence).

This chain links TRBV28 with TRBJ1-3, with D possibly being TRBD1 (5 bases). V lost 5 bases to trimming and J lost 8 bases, with 10 bases between them. This CDR3 has 12 amino acids. Germline V lookup: CDR1 MDHEN, CDR2 SYDVKM. In nucleotides, the CDR3 is TGTGCCAGCAGTACCCCGACAGACACCATATATTTT. Protein: CASSTPTDTIYF.

The rearrangement joins TRBV6-1 to TRBJ1-6; D uncertain. CDR1 is MNHNS and CDR2 is SASEGT in the germline V gene. V was shortened by 2 bases and J by 10 bases, with 21 bases between the two germline ends. This CDR3 contains 17 residues. CDR3: CASSEINVSWQRSPLHF. The CDR3 DNA is TGTGCCAGCAGTGAAATTAATGTGAGTTGGCAGCGCTCACCCCTCCACTTT.

The V and J genes are TRBV5-7 and TRBJ1-6, with TRBD1 matching 7 bases. TRBV5-7 is an ORF for which the function is uncertain. CDR3 length: 17 residues. V lost 4 bases and J lost 10; bases outside the gene matches: 17. The CDR3 loop reads CASSAKQGNGVGSPLHF. Written as DNA, the CDR3 is TGTGCCAGCAGCGCGAAACAGGGGAATGGGGTAGGCTCACCCCTCCACTTT.

V is TRBV9 and J is TRBJ2-7; 7 bases are shared with TRBD2. The CDR3 spans 13 residues. V lost 2 bases, J lost 4 bases, and 3 bases stayed unmatched. Germline V gene sequence: CDR1 SGDLS, CDR2 YYNGEE. The CDR3 loop is CASSVGGSYEQYF. The CDR3 DNA reads as TGTGCCAGCAGCGTGGGAGGGAGTTACGAGCAGTACTTC. Filled out from reference TRBV9 and TRBJ2-7, the complete variable domain reads DSGVTQTPKHLITATGQRVTLRCSPRSGDLSVYWYQQSLDQGLQFLIQYYNGEERAKGNILERFSAQQFPDLHSELNLSSLELGDSALYFCASSVGGSYEQYFGPGTRLTVT.

This chain links TRBV4-3 with TRBJ2-1; D is unclear. CDR3 length: 16 amino acids. The germline gives CDR1 LGHNA, CDR2 YSLEER. Trimming stripped 0 bases from V and 7 bases from J, with 16 bases between. CDR3 sequence (DNA): TGCGCCAGCAGCCAAGACCCCGGGTCTGAACTGAATGAGCAGTTCTTC. Amino acids: CASSQDPGSELNEQFF.

The chain combines TRBV25-1 with TRBJ1-5, with D maybe TRBD1 (5 bases). Germline lookup yields CDR1 MGHDK and CDR2 SYGVNS. The CDR3 has 13 amino acids. V was clipped by 2 bases and J by 6 bases, with 8 bases between them. The CDR3 loop reads CASSEQGGQPQHF. DNA for the CDR3: TGTGCCAGCAGTGAACAGGGTGGTCAGCCCCAGCATTTT.